The clone carrying this T cell receptor beta chain showed up many times. A much bigger clone sits one base away, suggesting this may be a read error. Regarding time point: newly diagnosed GD, antithyroid drugs for less than 3 months. Extracted PBMC RNA gave rise to the TCR library. These data belong to a study of regulatory T cells in long-lasting Graves disease. The ends were cut back, 3 bases at V and 1 base at J, with 7 bases in the middle. The CDR3 is 13 amino acids. Per germline, CDR1 DFQATT and CDR2 SNEGSKA (reference sequence). Relying on iRepertoire HTBI primers and Arm-PCR of CDR3 regions, the team built TCR beta libraries. Via MiXCR, TCRdb re-called the multiplex PCR reads, giving one row per CDR3 protein. The repertoire includes around 250,000 distinct CDR3 sequences, around a sixth of them detected once, and about 14% sits in the top ten. The same data also went into a second study, on T cells in Graves' hyperthyroidism and ophthalmopathy.

This receptor was obtained from a woman in her twenties or thirties with Graves disease. This sequence joins TRBV20-1 and TRBJ1-5; the D is unclear. Here the sequenced sample was peripheral blood mononuclear cells (PBMCs), taken at new diagnosis, from a patient treated with antithyroid drugs. The CDR3 region is CSASVGSNQPQHF. The DNA for the CDR3 is TGCAGTGCTAGCGTGGGGAGCAATCAGCCCCAGCATTTT.